The 4 T cell receptor beta chains below come from one sample, sequenced in a study of T-cell memory formation after mild COVID-19. TCRdb passed the 5' RACE reads through MiXCR, listing each CDR3 protein once. This sample yields over 120,000 distinct CDR3 sequences, of which roughly 21% are seen a single time; around 2% belongs to the top ten. Specimen: PBMCs or a T cell subset sorted from them (not recorded which). Source of these receptors: an adult woman who had mild COVID-19 (a few samples of this study predate the infection). Cell type and time point are not known.

This clonotype was counted between two and nine times. The chain uses TRBV11-3 and TRBJ2-2; TRBD1 agrees at 9 bases. This CDR3 has 16 residues. J lost 2 bases, V lost 5 bases, and 6 bases had no gene match. CDR1 is SGHNT, CDR2 YENEEA, per germline. CDR3 DNA sequence: TGTGCCAGCAGCAAACGGACAGGGGTAAACACCGGGGAGCTGTTTTTT. Translating gives CASSKRTGVNTGELFF.

This clonotype was counted a few times. The chain has TRBV5-1 and TRBJ1-1, with D possibly being TRBD1 (6 bases). The CDR3 contains 14 residues. The V end lost 4 bases, the J end lost 1 base, and 11 bases lay between the germline ends. CDR1 and CDR2 (germline): SGHRS, YFSETQ. The CDR3: CASSGGARNTEAFF. The CDR3 DNA reads as TGCGCCAGCAGCGGGGGGGCTCGGAACACTGAAGCTTTCTTT.

This rearrangement joins TRBV29-1 to TRBJ1-2, with no clear D. The germline V gene has CDR1 SQVTM and CDR2 ANQGSEA. V dropped 0 bases and J dropped 5 bases, with 4 bases sitting between them. There are 11 residues in the CDR3. In DNA form, the CDR3 reads TGCAGCGTTGAAGAAGGATATGGCTACACCTTC. As protein: CSVEEGYGYTF. The full variable domain, its missing parts supplied by reference TRBV29-1 and TRBJ1-2, is SAVISQKPSRDICQRGTSLTIQCQVDSQVTMMFWYRQQPGQSLTLIATANQGSEATYESGFVIDKFPISRPNLTFSTLTVSNMSPEDSSIYLCSVEEGYGYTFGSGTRLTVV.

In its sample, this clonotype was seen a few times. The chain carries TRBV29-1 and TRBJ1-1; D may be TRBD1 (5 bases). Trimming left V 4 bases short and J 9 bases short, with 15 bases between. Germline-derived CDR1 and CDR2 are SQVTM and ANQGSEA. The CDR3 length is 12 residues. The CDR3 DNA reads TGCAGCGTTGGGACCGTAACAGGAAAAGCTTTCTTT. Amino acid sequence: CSVGTVTGKAFF.